This T cell receptor beta chain was observed in a study of cytomegalovirus exposure and HLA in healthy donors. CDR3 length equals 14 residues. CDR1 and CDR2 (germline): MNHNS, SASEGT. Trimming removed 5 bases from V and 1 base from J, with 11 bases in between. Assay: immunoSEQ multiplex PCR; the TCRdb copy retains only in-frame clones and omits some. The repertoire holds about 140,000 clones, with 70% to 90% as singletons. Findings and caveats of the study: The authors enumerated around 150 TCR beta chains as linked to cytomegalovirus.

Regarding this clone: The antigen is not known.

The donors were in the approximately 120-subject validation cohort; that cohort was separate from the approximately 730-subject first cohort. The sequenced sample was PBMCs. The chain joins TRBV6-1 to TRBJ2-5, with a weak D call TRBD1 (5 bases). The source of this sequence is a woman in her twenties or thirties in good health and CMV-seronegative. The CDR3 nucleotides are TGTGCCAGCAGTCTAGGGGTTAGCCAAGAGACCCAGTACTTC. This translates into CASSLGVSQETQYF.